This entry features one T cell receptor beta chain sequence. No antigen is known for it. Investigators merged groups given second doses at roughly 4 or roughly 12 weeks. This entry is derived from a study of T cell responses to AZD1222 COVID-19 vaccine. Overall study results and limits: CD4 TCRs linked to vaccination spanned spike, dominating at 160-218 and 743-854. Reportedly, nearly half of unique spike TCRs recognized epitopes outside B.1.351/B.1.1.7 mutations.

CDR3 size: 16 residues. Deletions cut 0 bases from V and 2 bases from J, with 11 bases between. CDR1 is LGHNA and CDR2 is YNFKEQ in the germline V gene. The assay was immunoSEQ multiplex PCR, and TCRdb's table has in-frame clones only and misses some. Seen here are roughly 150,000 clones, 87% observed once, and the top ten hold roughly 10%. This material consisted of peripheral blood, taken 28 days after the second AZD1222 dose. The chain uses TRBV4-2 and TRBJ1-3; D remains ambiguous. This clonotype was obtained from an adult who received the AZD1222 COVID-19 vaccine. Here the CDR3 DNA reads TGTGCCAGCAGCCAAGATTATGGGAGAACTGGAAACACCATATATTTT. Its translation: CASSQDYGRTGNTIYF.